This T cell receptor (beta chain) was sequenced for a study of cytomegalovirus exposure and HLA in healthy donors. The study's findings and limits: CMV serostatus stood as the only immune exposure information on hand. Accurate HLA-A and HLA-B prediction from TCR beta sequences was reported for most subjects.

PCR involved 60 Vbeta and 13 Jbeta primers. The table came from immunoSEQ multiplex PCR; TCRdb's copy has only in-frame clones and leaves some out. The top ten hold 3.7% of the sample, which has about 180,000 clones, around 80% seen once. In the case of this clone: The antigen remains undetermined.

The CDR3 spans 13 residues. The V end lost 5 bases, the J end lost 1 base, and 7 bases lay between the germline ends. Germline CDR1 and CDR2: MNHEY and SMNVEV (reference sequence). The clonotype originates from an older woman in good health and CMV-seropositive. The chain links TRBV27 to TRBJ2-3, with D possibly matching TRBD2 (5 bases). The sequencing input was PBMCs. The CDR3 is CASSQLGTDTQYF. The CDR3 DNA reads as TGTGCCAGCAGTCAACTAGGCACAGATACGCAGTATTTT.